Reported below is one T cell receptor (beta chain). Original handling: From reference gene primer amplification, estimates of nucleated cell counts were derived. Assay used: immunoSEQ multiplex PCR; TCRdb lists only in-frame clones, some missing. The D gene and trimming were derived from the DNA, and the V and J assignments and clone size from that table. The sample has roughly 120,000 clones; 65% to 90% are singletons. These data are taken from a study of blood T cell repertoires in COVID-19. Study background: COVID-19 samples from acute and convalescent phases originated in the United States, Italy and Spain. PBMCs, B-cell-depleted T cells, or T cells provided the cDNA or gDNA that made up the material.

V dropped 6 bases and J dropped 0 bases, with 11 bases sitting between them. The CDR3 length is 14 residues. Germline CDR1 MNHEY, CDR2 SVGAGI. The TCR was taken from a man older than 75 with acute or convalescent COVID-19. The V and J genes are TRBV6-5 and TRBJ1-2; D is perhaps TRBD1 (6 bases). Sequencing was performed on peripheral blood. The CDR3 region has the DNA TGTGCCAGCAGGGTCGACAGGACTAACTATGGCTACACCTTC. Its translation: CASRVDRTNYGYTF.